Below, 32 T cell receptor beta chains from the same sample are listed, as sequenced in a study of cytomegalovirus exposure and HLA in healthy donors. Amplification used 60 Vbeta primers and 13 Jbeta primers. This table comes from immunoSEQ multiplex PCR, and its TCRdb copy is limited to in-frame clones, with some not included. The table has 200,000 to 300,000 clones, around 83% seen once. The sample taken for sequencing was PBMCs. Receptors were obtained from a girl aged 2 to 10 in good health and CMV-seronegative.

This clone was observed once. This chain joins TRBV4-2 and TRBJ2-2, with 11 bases that match TRBD2. The CDR3 is 17 amino acids. The V gene's germline CDR1 is LGHNA and CDR2 YNFKEQ. V was pared by 0 bases and J by 6 bases, with 6 bases of the junction left unmatched. CDR3 in DNA: TGTGCCAGCAGCCAAGAAGTACTAGCGGGGGCACCCGGGGAGCTGTTTTTT. Translating it yields CASSQEVLAGAPGELFF.

The chain couples TRBV5-1 to TRBJ1-1, with 10 nucleotides matching TRBD1. CDR3 length: 14 amino acids. Germline lookup yields CDR1 SGHRS and CDR2 YFSETQ. Trimming at V came to 4 bases and at J to 5 bases, leaving 5 bases not matched to a gene. CDR3: CASSLTGGRTEAFF. CDR3 nucleotides: TGCGCCAGCAGCCTGACAGGGGGCAGGACTGAAGCTTTCTTT.

The rearrangement uses TRBV5-4 and TRBJ1-6; perhaps TRBD1 as D (5 bases). This CDR3 has 14 residues. Per the germline V gene, CDR1 is SGHNT and CDR2 is YYREEE (reference sequence). V lost 0 bases, J lost 9 bases, and 10 bases lay in between. The CDR3 DNA follows: TGTGCCAGCAGCTTGGCAGGGCTGGGTTCACCCCTCCACTTT. It yields the protein CASSLAGLGSPLHF.

The chain couples TRBV5-4 to TRBJ2-1; D is unresolved. Between the trimmed V and J ends, which lost 0 bases and 0 bases, there was a span of 7 bases. The CDR3 totals 15 residues. Per germline, CDR1 SGHNT and CDR2 YYREEE (reference sequence). The CDR3 coding sequence is TGTGCCAGCAGCTTGGTTTACGGCTCCTACAATGAGCAGTTCTTC. Its translation is CASSLVYGSYNEQFF. Filled out from reference TRBV5-4 and TRBJ2-1, the complete variable domain reads ETGVTQSPTHLIKTRGQQVTLRCSSQSGHNTVSWYQQALGQGPQFIFQYYREEENGRGNFPPRFSGLQFPNYSSELNVNALELDDSALYLCASSLVYGSYNEQFFGPGTRLTVL.

This clone was counted between two and nine times. The rearrangement joins TRBV29-1 to TRBJ2-3; 9 nucleotides line up with TRBD1. The CDR3 loop spans 13 amino acids. CDR1 and CDR2 (germline): SQVTM, ANQGSEA. V lost 5 bases, J lost 6 bases, and 6 bases stayed unmatched. The CDR3 coding sequence is TGCAGCGTTACAGGGGGCGCTTCGGATACGCAGTATTTT. It encodes CSVTGGASDTQYF.

The chain links TRBV29-1 to TRBJ2-7, with a tentative D call TRBD1 (8 bases). Per the germline V gene, CDR1 is SQVTM and CDR2 is ANQGSEA. The CDR3 spans 13 residues. Trimming removed 1 base at V and 6 bases at J, with 13 bases between. The CDR3 sequence is CSVEVQGGLEQYF. The CDR3 DNA follows: TGCAGCGTTGAAGTACAGGGGGGGCTCGAGCAGTACTTC.

The V call is TRBV5-1, the J call TRBJ2-1, with 14 bases that match TRBD2. The V segment lost 4 bases and the J segment 3 bases; nucleotides outside the gene matches: 6. The CDR3 extends over 17 amino acids. Looked up from germline, CDR1 is SGHRS and CDR2 is YFSETQ. The CDR3 region is CASSPGLAGGLYNEQFF. DNA of the CDR3: TGCGCCAGCAGCCCCGGACTAGCGGGGGGACTCTACAATGAGCAGTTCTTC.

The chain combines TRBV18 with TRBJ2-1; TRBD1 aligns across 12 bases. Germline V gene data show CDR1 as KGHSH and CDR2 as LQKENI. The CDR3 extends over 16 amino acids. The V and J ends lost 3 bases and 4 bases, in that order; junction bases with no gene match: 4. The CDR3 is CASSPGTGGRYNEQFF. The CDR3 DNA is TGTGCCAGCTCACCCGGGACAGGGGGCAGGTACAATGAGCAGTTCTTC.

The chain employs TRBV23-1 and TRBJ1-5, with D possibly being TRBD1 (5 bases). TRBV23-1 is sorted into the ORF group, with uncertain function. V was cut by 3 bases and J by 8 bases, with 11 bases left in between. This CDR3 spans 13 amino acids. This CDR3 reads CASSQAGREPQHF. For the CDR3, the DNA is TGCGCCAGCAGTCAGGCAGGGAGGGAGCCCCAGCATTTT.

This chain uses TRBV5-6 with TRBJ1-2, with D unresolved. V lost 4 bases and J 1 base, leaving 5 bases between the germline ends. Germline V gene lookup returns CDR1 SGHDT and CDR2 YYEEEE. The CDR3 totals 12 residues. Written as DNA, the CDR3 is TGTGCCAGCAGCCAACTTAACTATGGCTACACCTTC. Translated: CASSQLNYGYTF.

V usage is TRBV2 and J usage is TRBJ2-3; the match to TRBD2 covers 8 bases. The V segment lost 8 bases and the J segment 0 bases; nucleotides outside the gene matches: 4. The germline V gene encodes CDR1 SNHLY and CDR2 FYNNEI. The length of the CDR3 is 14 residues. DNA for the CDR3: TGTGCCAGCGAGCGGGGGCCCAGCACAGATACGCAGTATTTT. This codes for CASERGPSTDTQYF.

The V call is TRBV5-1, the J call TRBJ1-5; tentative D call: TRBD1 (6 bases). V dropped 0 bases and J dropped 7 bases, with 14 bases sitting between them. The CDR3 length is 15 residues. Germline V lookup: CDR1 SGHRS, CDR2 YFSETQ. This CDR3 is CASSLGGGGLQPQHF. The CDR3 DNA is TGCGCCAGCAGCTTGGGAGGGGGTGGGTTGCAGCCCCAGCATTTT. Looking up the rest from reference TRBV5-1 and TRBJ1-5 gives the full variable domain: KAGVTQTPRYLIKTRGQQVTLSCSPISGHRSVSWYQQTPGQGLQFLFEYFSETQRNKGNFPGRFSGRQFSNSRSEMNVSTLELGDSALYLCASSLGGGGLQPQHFGDGTRLSIL.

The chain joins TRBV6-5 to TRBJ1-2, with no clear D. Trimming took 5 bases from V and 5 from J, leaving 9 bases between them. The germline V gene has CDR1 MNHEY and CDR2 SVGAGI. The CDR3 runs 12 residues. The DNA of the CDR3 is TGTGCCAGCAGTGAGCGATATTATGGCTACACCTTC. This gives the protein CASSERYYGYTF.

This rearrangement joins TRBV29-1 to TRBJ2-5; D is perhaps TRBD1 (6 bases). Trimming pared 6 bases from V and 5 bases from J, leaving 22 bases between. Germline CDR1 SQVTM, CDR2 ANQGSEA. The CDR3 covers 15 residues. The CDR3, as DNA: TGCAGCGTCAGCCGAGTGACAGGTCCGTTGGAGACCCAGTACTTC. Protein sequence: CSVSRVTGPLETQYF.

This chain connects TRBV18 to TRBJ2-2; maybe TRBD1 (5 bases). CDR1 KGHSH and CDR2 LQKENI come from the germline V gene. The CDR3 is 15 amino acids. Trimming removed 3 bases at V and 1 base at J, with 9 bases between. The CDR3 loop is CASSPRTGNTGELFF. The CDR3 coding sequence is TGTGCCAGCTCACCTCGTACAGGGAACACCGGGGAGCTGTTTTTT.

The chain combines TRBV15 with TRBJ2-1, with a weak D call TRBD2 (5 bases). There are 18 residues in the CDR3. V was cut by 2 bases and J by 4 bases, with 21 bases left in between. The germline V gene has CDR1 LNHNV and CDR2 YYDKDF (reference sequence). The CDR3 nucleotides are TGTGCCACCAGCAGACGATGGGAGACCCGAGGGATATACAATGAGCAGTTCTTC. Protein product: CATSRRWETRGIYNEQFF.

Concerning this clone itself: A much larger clone lies a single base off, so this may be a read error. The chain is built from TRBV2 and TRBJ1-1; tentative D call: TRBD1 (5 bases). The CDR3 runs to 13 residues. With 6 bases removed from V and 1 base from J, the gap between germline ends came to 9 bases. Per germline, CDR1 SNHLY and CDR2 FYNNEI. The CDR3 nucleotides are TGTGCCAGCAGCTCGGACACGAACACTGAAGCTTTCTTT. Protein: CASSSDTNTEAFF.

The chain is built from TRBV10-3 and TRBJ2-3; TRBD2 agrees at 8 bases. Per the germline V gene, CDR1 is ENHRY and CDR2 is SYGVKD. J lost 1 base, V lost 5 bases, and 8 bases had no gene match. The CDR3 sequence is 16 residues long. CDR3 sequence reads: CAISPTVTSGTDTQYF. CDR3 in DNA: TGTGCCATCAGTCCGACCGTGACTAGCGGCACAGATACGCAGTATTTT.

The chain is built from TRBV7-8 and TRBJ1-1; no firm D call. Trimming removed 4 bases at V and 3 bases at J, with 9 bases between. CDR1 is SGHVS and CDR2 is FQNEAQ in the germline V gene. The CDR3 runs to 13 residues. This chain's CDR3 is CASSYNGDTEAFF. CDR3 nucleotide sequence: TGTGCCAGCAGCTATAACGGAGACACTGAAGCTTTCTTT.

The chain uses TRBV7-3 and TRBJ2-3; TRBD2 matches at 13 bases. CDR3 length: 15 amino acids. Looked up from germline, CDR1 is SGHTA and CDR2 is FQGTGA. V was clipped by 11 bases and J by 2 bases; unmatched bases: 7. The chain's CDR3 is CARPTSGGFTDTQYF. The CDR3 DNA reads as TGTGCCCGACCGACTAGCGGGGGGTTCACAGATACGCAGTATTTT.

This clone came up once. J is TRBJ2-2 and V is TRBV4-1, with TRBD1 matching over 12 bases. Unmatched junction bases numbered 9, after V lost 8 bases and J lost 2 bases. The CDR3 extends over 17 amino acids. CDR1 is MGHRA, CDR2 YSYEKL, per germline. The CDR3 spells CASRYSGTGGNTGELFF. Here the CDR3 DNA reads TGCGCCAGCCGGTATTCCGGGACAGGGGGCAACACCGGGGAGCTGTTTTTT.

This chain connects TRBV9 to TRBJ1-2; 9 nucleotides line up with TRBD1. J gave up 2 bases and V 0 bases, and 2 bases lay outside the gene matches. The CDR3 length is 15 residues. CDR1 and CDR2 from the germline V gene are SGDLS and YYNGEE. The CDR3 spells CASSVVGQGNYGYTF. The CDR3 DNA follows: TGTGCCAGCAGCGTAGTGGGACAGGGAAACTATGGCTACACCTTC.

The chain joins TRBV7-9 to TRBJ1-1, with a possible D match to TRBD1 (5 bases). The CDR3 has 16 residues. Germline CDR1 SEHNR, CDR2 FQNEAQ (reference sequence). The V end was cut by 5 bases, the J end by 5 bases, with 21 bases between. This chain's CDR3 is CASSPPVEGKRTEAFF. CDR3 nucleotide sequence: TGTGCCAGCAGCCCGCCAGTGGAGGGGAAGAGGACTGAAGCTTTCTTT.

The V gene is TRBV27, the J gene TRBJ1-2; 10 nucleotides match TRBD1. V dropped 6 bases and J dropped 4; count of bases not matched to a gene: 8. The length of the CDR3 is 15 residues. Germline V lookup: CDR1 MNHEY, CDR2 SMNVEV (reference sequence). CDR3 residues: CASRLGQGPFYGYTF. In DNA, the CDR3 is TGTGCCAGCAGGTTGGGACAGGGGCCTTTCTATGGCTACACCTTC.

The V and J genes are TRBV6-5 and TRBJ2-7, with 8 bases fitting TRBD1. V trimming: 0 bases; J trimming: 7 bases; junction bases outside the gene matches: 8. Germline CDR1 reads MNHEY; CDR2 reads SVGAGI. The CDR3 totals 15 residues. The CDR3 coding sequence is TGTGCCAGCAGTTACTCCCCAGGGGGCCGGGGGGAGCAGTACTTC. This codes for CASSYSPGGRGEQYF.

This rearrangement joins TRBV29-1 to TRBJ1-1; D might be TRBD1 (5 bases). The germline V and J ends were trimmed by 7 bases and 6 bases, with 18 bases remaining between them. Germline V gives CDR1 SQVTM, CDR2 ANQGSEA. This CDR3 is built from 13 residues. The CDR3 sequence: CSARDSPRPEAFF. The CDR3 DNA follows: TGCAGCGCGAGGGACTCGCCTCGACCTGAAGCTTTCTTT.

The genes are TRBV27 and TRBJ1-5; a possible D gene is TRBD1 (6 bases). This CDR3 has 15 amino acids. The V gene lost 5 bases and the J gene lost 6 bases, with 17 bases spanning the gap. Per germline, CDR1 MNHEY and CDR2 SMNVEV (reference sequence). The CDR3 nucleotides read TGTGCCAGCAGTCCCAAGGGGGAGGGGCCTCAGCCCCAGCATTTT. The encoded protein is CASSPKGEGPQPQHF.

The chain links TRBV5-1 to TRBJ2-3; maybe TRBD2 (6 bases). Germline CDR1 is SGHRS and CDR2 is YFSETQ. Between the trimmed V and J ends, which lost 5 bases and 0 bases, there was a span of 13 bases. The CDR3 length is 15 residues. CDR3 DNA: TGCGCCAGCAGTCATCCCCGGGGGAGCACAGATACGCAGTATTTT. Residues: CASSHPRGSTDTQYF.

The CDR3 DNA sequence: TGTGCCAGCAGTTACTCCCGGGACACCTATGGCTACACCTTC. Translated, it gives CASSYSRDTYGYTF. V and J are TRBV6-6 and TRBJ1-2; perhaps TRBD1 as D (6 bases). The CDR3 is 14 amino acids. Trimming cost V 0 bases and J 4 bases, with 9 bases left between them. Germline V CDR1 and CDR2: MNHNY, SVGAGI (reference sequence).

This chain links TRBV5-6 with TRBJ2-1; TRBD2 might be the D (5 bases). The V gene lost 0 bases and the J gene lost 0 bases, with 10 bases spanning the gap. The CDR3 runs 16 residues. Germline CDR1 SGHDT, CDR2 YYEEEE. The CDR3 DNA sequence: TGTGCCAGCAGCTTGGTTAGCGAACTCTCCTACAATGAGCAGTTCTTC. Its protein product is CASSLVSELSYNEQFF.

This rearrangement joins TRBV27 to TRBJ2-7, with TRBD2 as a possible D gene (6 bases). The V end lost 3 bases, the J end lost 3 bases, and 18 bases lay between the germline ends. This CDR3 spans 16 amino acids. The germline CDR1 and CDR2 sequences are MNHEY and SMNVEV (reference sequence). CDR3 DNA sequence: TGTGCCAGCAGTTTGGGGCAGGTTAAGGACTACTACGAGCAGTACTTC. Residues: CASSLGQVKDYYEQYF.

The chain carries TRBV2 and TRBJ1-6; 9 nucleotides match TRBD1. Losses at the gene ends were 4 bases for V and 10 bases for J; bases not matched to a gene: 5. CDR1 is SNHLY and CDR2 is FYNNEI in the germline V gene. The CDR3 spans 14 residues. The DNA for the CDR3 is TGTGCCAGCAGTGTACGGACAGGGGAGTCACCCCTCCACTTT. It translates to CASSVRTGESPLHF.